The following is a TCR beta chain sequence with its context. The germline V and J ends were trimmed by 3 bases and 4 bases, with 12 bases remaining between them. From germline, CDR1 is MNHEY and CDR2 SMNVEV (reference sequence). The CDR3 is made up of 14 amino acids. Method: immunoSEQ multiplex PCR; TCRdb's copy keeps in-frame clones and lacks some. The repertoire holds tens of thousands of clones, more than 85% seen once, with roughly 0.85% in the top ten. This record belongs to a study of T cell changes during pregnancy in multiple sclerosis. J is TRBJ1-2 and V is TRBV27; D not resolved. The sequencing here drew on peripheral blood, taken before pregnancy. The receptor's source is a female donor with multiple sclerosis, enrolled in a pregnancy study. DNA of the CDR3: TGTGCCAGCAGTTTTGTCGGGTTATCCTATGGCTACACCTTC. Its translation: CASSFVGLSYGYTF.